This T cell receptor beta chain is from a study of T cell repertoires in cytomegalovirus infection. At the level of the study: Public TCR beta signatures indicated both CMV infection and matching HLA type. Study conclusions and caveats: It was HLA-C-restricted CMV-specific TCR beta clonotypes that dominated the response ex vivo.

This clonotype was counted ten times or more. Its antigen is currently unknown. TCRdb analysed the reads with MiXCR anew, one entry per CDR3 protein. The profile shows around 450,000 distinct CDR3 sequences, approximately 10% of them singletons. The TCR was taken from a human donor in good health (CMV status not recorded). Some clones in this sample may be carry-over from other donors' samples. The specimen sequenced was PBMCs.

CDR3 nucleotides: TGTGCCAGCAGTTTCCCCAGCGGCGGCGTCCTGACTTTC. Translation: CASSFPSGGVLTF. V usage is TRBV28 and J usage is TRBJ2-6; D is perhaps TRBD2 (5 bases). Germline assignment: CDR1 MDHEN and CDR2 SYDVKM. The CDR3 is made up of 13 amino acids. V was trimmed by 3 bases and J by 12 bases, leaving 12 bases between them.